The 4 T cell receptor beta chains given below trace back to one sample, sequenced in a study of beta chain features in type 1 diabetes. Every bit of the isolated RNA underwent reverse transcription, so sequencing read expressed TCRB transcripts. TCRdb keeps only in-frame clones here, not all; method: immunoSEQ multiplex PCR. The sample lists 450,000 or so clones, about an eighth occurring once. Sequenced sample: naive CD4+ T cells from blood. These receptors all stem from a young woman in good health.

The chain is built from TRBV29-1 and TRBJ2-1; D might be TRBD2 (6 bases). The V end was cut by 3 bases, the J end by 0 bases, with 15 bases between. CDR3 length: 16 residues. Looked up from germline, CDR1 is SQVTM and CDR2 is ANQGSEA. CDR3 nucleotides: TGCAGCGTTGAGGCGGGGTGGGAGAACTCCTACAATGAGCAGTTCTTC. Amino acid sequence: CSVEAGWENSYNEQFF.

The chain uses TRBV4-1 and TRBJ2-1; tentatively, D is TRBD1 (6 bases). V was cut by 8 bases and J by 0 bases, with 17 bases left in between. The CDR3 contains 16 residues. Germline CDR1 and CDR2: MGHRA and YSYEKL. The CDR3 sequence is CASRDTKPHSYNEQFF. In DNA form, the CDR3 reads TGCGCCAGCCGGGACACCAAACCGCACTCCTACAATGAGCAGTTCTTC.

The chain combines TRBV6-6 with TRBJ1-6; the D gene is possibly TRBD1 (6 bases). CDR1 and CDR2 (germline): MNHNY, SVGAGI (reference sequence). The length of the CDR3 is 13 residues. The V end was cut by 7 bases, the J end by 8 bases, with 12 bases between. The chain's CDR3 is CASIGGGHSPLHF. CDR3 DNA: TGTGCCAGCATAGGGGGAGGGCATTCACCCCTCCACTTT.

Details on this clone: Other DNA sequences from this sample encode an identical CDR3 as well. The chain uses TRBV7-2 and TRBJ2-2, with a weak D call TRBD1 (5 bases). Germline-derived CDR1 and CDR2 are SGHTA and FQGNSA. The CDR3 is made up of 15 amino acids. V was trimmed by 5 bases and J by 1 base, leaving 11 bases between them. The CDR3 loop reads CASSPRDRNTGELFF. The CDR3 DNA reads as TGTGCCAGCAGCCCGAGAGACAGGAACACCGGGGAGCTGTTTTTT. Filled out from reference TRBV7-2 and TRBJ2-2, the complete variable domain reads GAGVSQSPSNKVTEKGKDVELRCDPISGHTALYWYRQSLGQGLEFLIYFQGNSAPDKSGLPSDRFSAERTGGSVSTLTIQRTQQEDSAVYLCASSPRDRNTGELFFGEGSRLTVL.